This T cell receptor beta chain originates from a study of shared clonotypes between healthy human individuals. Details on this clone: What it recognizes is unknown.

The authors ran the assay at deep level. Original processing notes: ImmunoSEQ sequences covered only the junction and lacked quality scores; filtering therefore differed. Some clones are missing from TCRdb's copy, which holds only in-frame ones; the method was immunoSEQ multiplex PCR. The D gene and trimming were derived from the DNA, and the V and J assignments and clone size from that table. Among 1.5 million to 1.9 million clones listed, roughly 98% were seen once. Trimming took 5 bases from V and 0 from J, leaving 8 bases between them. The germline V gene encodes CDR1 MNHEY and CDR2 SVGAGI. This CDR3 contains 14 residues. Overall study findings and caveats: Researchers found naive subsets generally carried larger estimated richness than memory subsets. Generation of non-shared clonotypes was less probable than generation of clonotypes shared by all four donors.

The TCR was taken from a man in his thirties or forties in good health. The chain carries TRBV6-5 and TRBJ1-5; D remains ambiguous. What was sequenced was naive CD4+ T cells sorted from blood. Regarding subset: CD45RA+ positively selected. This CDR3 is CASSNVGSNQPQHF. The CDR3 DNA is TGTGCCAGCAGTAACGTTGGTAGCAATCAGCCCCAGCATTTT.